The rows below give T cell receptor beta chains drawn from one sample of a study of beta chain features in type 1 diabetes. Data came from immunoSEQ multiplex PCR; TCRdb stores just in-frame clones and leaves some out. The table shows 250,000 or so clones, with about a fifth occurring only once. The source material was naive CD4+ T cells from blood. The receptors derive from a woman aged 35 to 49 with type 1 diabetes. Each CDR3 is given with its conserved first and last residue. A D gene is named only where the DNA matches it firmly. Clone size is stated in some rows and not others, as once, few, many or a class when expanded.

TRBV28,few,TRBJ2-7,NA,CASSPGGAATYEQYF,TGTGCCAGCAGTCCGGGCGGGGCGGCGACCTACGAGCAGTACTTC
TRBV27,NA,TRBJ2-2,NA,CASSLDTAWTGELFF,TGTGCCAGCAGTCTCGACACCGCCTGGACCGGGGAGCTGTTTTTT
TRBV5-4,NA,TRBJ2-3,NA,CASSLYATSTDTQYF,TGTGCCAGCAGCTTGTACGCGACTAGCACAGATACGCAGTATTTT
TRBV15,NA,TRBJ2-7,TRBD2,CATSRELGLASYEQYF,TGTGCCACCAGCAGAGAGTTAGGACTAGCCTCCTACGAGCAGTACTTC
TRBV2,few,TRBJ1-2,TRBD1,CASSLGTGVDYTF,TGTGCCAGCAGTTTGGGGACAGGGGTCGACTACACCTTC
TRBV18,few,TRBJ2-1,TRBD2,CASSPPTSSSSYNEQFF,TGTGCCAGCTCACCACCGACTAGCAGTAGCTCCTACAATGAGCAGTTCTTC
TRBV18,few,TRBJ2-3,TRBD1,CASSPPGYRGLSTDTQYF,TGTGCCAGCTCACCACCGGGCTACAGGGGTTTGAGCACAGATACGCAGTATTTT
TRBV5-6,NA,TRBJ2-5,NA,CASSLRTAETQYF,TGTGCCAGCAGCTTACGGACAGCAGAGACCCAGTACTTC
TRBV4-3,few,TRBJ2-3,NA,CASSEGGNTDTQYF,TGCGCCAGCAGCGAGGGGGGGAACACAGATACGCAGTATTTT
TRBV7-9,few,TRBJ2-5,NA,CASSSHREWETQYF,TGTGCCAGCAGCTCCCACCGGGAGTGGGAGACCCAGTACTTC
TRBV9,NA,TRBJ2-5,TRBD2,CASSVVAGAVETQYF,TGTGCCAGCAGCGTAGTGGCGGGAGCCGTGGAGACCCAGTACTTC
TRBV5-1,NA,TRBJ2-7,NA,CASSIPLADEQYF,TGCGCCAGCAGCATCCCTTTGGCGGACGAGCAGTACTTC
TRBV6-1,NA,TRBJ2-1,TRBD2,CASRGLAGENNEQFF,TGTGCCAGCAGAGGCCTAGCGGGGGAGAACAATGAGCAGTTCTTC
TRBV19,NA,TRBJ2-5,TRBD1,CASSKGAETQYF,TGTGCCAGTAGTAAGGGGGCAGAGACCCAGTACTTC
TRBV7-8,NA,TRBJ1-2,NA,CASSRLRVDGYTF,TGTGCCAGCAGCCGACTCCGAGTTGATGGCTACACCTTC
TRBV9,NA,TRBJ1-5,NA,CASSPFQGPNQPQHF,TGTGCCAGCAGTCCTTTTCAGGGGCCGAATCAGCCCCAGCATTTT
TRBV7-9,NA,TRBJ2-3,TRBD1,CASSLRQGSTDTQYF,TGTGCCAGCAGCTTGAGACAGGGGTCGACAGATACGCAGTATTTT
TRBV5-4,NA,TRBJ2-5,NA,CASSLNQETQYF,TGTGCCAGCAGCCTAAACCAAGAGACCCAGTACTTC
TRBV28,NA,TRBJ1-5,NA,CASSLMLLPQHF,TGTGCCAGCAGTTTGATGTTACTGCCCCAGCATTTT
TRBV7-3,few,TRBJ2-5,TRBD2,CASSLGLPQETQYF,TGTGCCAGCAGCTTGGGACTACCCCAAGAGACCCAGTACTTC
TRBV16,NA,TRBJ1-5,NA,CASSQQGSSNQPQHF,TGTGCCAGCAGCCAACAGGGAAGTAGCAATCAGCCCCAGCATTTT
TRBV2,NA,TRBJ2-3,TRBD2,CASSRGGVHGDTQYF,TGTGCCAGCAGTAGGGGAGGGGTCCACGGAGATACGCAGTATTTT
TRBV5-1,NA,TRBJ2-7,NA,CASSLSGGNEQYF,TGCGCCAGCAGCCTTTCGGGTGGCAACGAGCAGTACTTC
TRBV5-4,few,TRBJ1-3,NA,CASSFEGYSSGNTIYF,TGTGCCAGCAGCTTTGAGGGATATAGCTCTGGAAACACCATATATTTT
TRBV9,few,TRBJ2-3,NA,CASSPAENTDTQYF,TGTGCCAGCAGTCCAGCGGAGAACACAGATACGCAGTATTTT
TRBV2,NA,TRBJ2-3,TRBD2,CASRGLAGSDTQYF,TGTGCCAGCAGAGGACTAGCGGGGTCAGATACGCAGTATTTT
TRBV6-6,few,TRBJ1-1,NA,CASSYPRTENTEAFF,TGTGCCAGCAGTTACCCGCGGACTGAGAACACTGAAGCTTTCTTT
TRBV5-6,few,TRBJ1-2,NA,CASSLGRLYGYTF,TGTGCCAGCAGCTTGGGGCGGCTCTATGGCTACACCTTC
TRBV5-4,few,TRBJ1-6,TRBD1,CASSLAGTAQSPLHF,TGTGCCAGCAGCTTGGCCGGGACAGCCCAATCACCCCTCCACTTT
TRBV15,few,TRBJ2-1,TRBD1,CATSRVGQGRADEQFF,TGTGCCACCAGCAGAGTCGGACAGGGTCGAGCGGATGAGCAGTTCTTC
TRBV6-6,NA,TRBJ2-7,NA,CASISRQVPYEQYF,TGTGCCAGCATCTCAAGACAGGTTCCCTACGAGCAGTACTTC
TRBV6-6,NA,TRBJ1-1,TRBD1,CASSFGQGETEAFF,TGTGCCAGCAGTTTCGGACAGGGTGAGACTGAAGCTTTCTTT
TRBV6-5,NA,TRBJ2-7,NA,CASSPPTGSVYEQYF,TGTGCCAGCAGTCCTCCCACAGGGTCGGTCTACGAGCAGTACTTC